The next 28 T cell receptor beta chains were all read from a single sample in a study of cytomegalovirus exposure and HLA in healthy donors. Primers for the PCR totalled 60 Vbeta and 13 Jbeta. Profiling relied on immunoSEQ multiplex PCR, and the TCRdb table lists in-frame clones only, not all of them. The data contain approximately 130,000 clones, around 10% of them seen just once; the ten biggest clones take up 6.5% to 9%. The specimen sequenced was PBMCs. Every receptor here comes from a woman in her thirties or forties in good health and CMV-seropositive.

The chain employs TRBV12-2 and TRBJ2-7; TRBD1, as called in the table, went unchecked against the DNA. TRBV12-2 represents a pseudogene. The length of the CDR3 is 22 residues. The CDR3, as DNA: TGTGCAAGTCGCCCCGAGGGGGGGCGATCCGGGACAGGGCAATCACCTCTACGAGGGCAGTACTTC. Amino acids: CASRPEGGRSGTGQSPLRGQYF.

This clone was seen a few times. V and J are TRBV5-1 and TRBJ1-4; 8 bases align to TRBD1. The CDR3 is made up of 15 amino acids. V lost 4 bases and J lost 5; bases outside the gene matches: 7. Germline lookup yields CDR1 SGHRS and CDR2 YFSETQ. The CDR3 loop is CASSGDRRVNEKLFF. The CDR3 DNA is TGCGCCAGCAGCGGGGACAGGCGGGTGAATGAAAAACTGTTTTTT.

The gene calls are TRBV11-2 and TRBJ1-4, with a weak D call TRBD1 (5 bases). This CDR3 has 15 residues. The ends were cut back, 7 bases at V and 1 base at J, with 13 bases in the middle. Germline values: CDR1 SGHAT, CDR2 FQNNGV. The CDR3 spells CASTWGVGTNEKLFF. The CDR3 DNA sequence: TGTGCCAGCACCTGGGGGGTAGGAACTAATGAAAAACTGTTTTTT.

This clone has a handful of counts. V is TRBV7-2 and J is TRBJ1-1; the D gene is possibly TRBD1 (6 bases). Germline CDR1 SGHTA, CDR2 FQGNSA. V shed 4 bases and J shed 0 bases, with 18 bases lying between them. The CDR3 has 17 residues. The CDR3 loop reads CASSSGPNRVMNTEAFF. CDR3 coding DNA: TGTGCCAGCAGCTCCGGACCAAACAGGGTTATGAACACTGAAGCTTTCTTT.

V usage is TRBV6-5 and J usage is TRBJ2-6; D is perhaps TRBD1 (6 bases). V gave up 6 bases and J gave up 0 bases, with 9 bases separating them. CDR1 and CDR2 (germline): MNHEY, SVGAGI. This CDR3 spans 15 amino acids. The CDR3 DNA sequence: TGTGCCAGCAGAAAGGGGGTCTCTGGGGCCAACGTCCTGACTTTC. It translates to CASRKGVSGANVLTF.

This clone was found a few times. The V and J genes are TRBV10-1 and TRBJ1-1; 12 positions agree with TRBD1. The germline CDR1 and CDR2 sequences are WNHNN and SYGVQD (reference sequence). J lost 0 bases, V lost 3 bases, and 23 bases had no gene match. The CDR3 has 23 amino acids. CDR3 loop: CASSDTWVSGTGGRWNLNTEAFF. CDR3 nucleotide sequence: TGCGCCAGCAGTGACACATGGGTCAGTGGGACAGGGGGCCGGTGGAACCTGAACACTGAAGCTTTCTTT.

This clone was seen a few times. The gene calls are TRBV6-6 and TRBJ2-5; the D gene is possibly TRBD1 (6 bases). The length of the CDR3 is 14 residues. Germline CDR1 is MNHNY and CDR2 is SVGAGI (reference sequence). The V end lost 2 bases, the J end lost 2 bases, and 9 bases lay between the germline ends. CDR3 protein: CASSYRQGQETQYF. CDR3 nucleotide sequence: TGTGCCAGCAGTTACCGGCAGGGGCAAGAGACCCAGTACTTC.

This clone was seen more than once but under ten times. The CDR3 here is CASSLAPNTGVANTGELFF. As DNA, the CDR3 is TGCGCCAGCAGCTTGGCCCCTAATACAGGGGTCGCGAACACCGGGGAGCTGTTTTTT. V gene TRBV5-1 combines with J gene TRBJ2-2; 7 bases align to TRBD1. The germline V gene encodes CDR1 SGHRS and CDR2 YFSETQ. There are 19 residues in the CDR3. With V trimmed by 0 bases and J by 0 bases, 11 bases remained unmatched.

A few counts support this clone. V gene TRBV2 combines with J gene TRBJ2-2; possible D gene TRBD1, 6 bases. The CDR3 consists of 14 residues. Germline V lookup: CDR1 SNHLY, CDR2 FYNNEI. The V end lost 6 bases, the J end lost 2 bases, and 10 bases lay between the germline ends. The CDR3 region is CASRTDSNTGELFF. For the CDR3, the DNA is TGTGCCAGCAGGACGGACAGTAACACCGGGGAGCTGTTTTTT.

The chain has TRBV10-3 and TRBJ1-2; 7 positions match TRBD1. This CDR3 has 13 amino acids. V gave up 2 bases and J gave up 6 bases; unmatched junction bases: 3. In germline, CDR1 is ENHRY, CDR2 SYGVKD. The CDR3 loop reads CAISETGEDGYTF. The CDR3 nucleotides read TGTGCCATCAGTGAGACAGGGGAAGATGGCTACACCTTC.

This clone turned up a few times. For the CDR3, the DNA is TGTGCCAGCAGCCGGACAGGGGGCGGAATCAACACCGGGGAGCTGTTTTTT. It encodes CASSRTGGGINTGELFF. The chain uses TRBV2 and TRBJ2-2, with 11 bases that match TRBD1. The germline gives CDR1 SNHLY, CDR2 FYNNEI. The ends lost 6 bases at V and 2 bases at J; junction bases unmatched: 8. CDR3 length: 17 amino acids.

The sample holds a few counts of this clone. This sequence joins TRBV2 and TRBJ1-5; D possibly corresponds to TRBD1 (5 bases). Per germline, CDR1 SNHLY and CDR2 FYNNEI. The CDR3 is made up of 15 amino acids. With 10 bases removed from V and 6 bases from J, the gap between germline ends came to 22 bases. CDR3 sequence reads: CATRSGGGDGQPQHF. The CDR3 coding sequence is TGTGCCACCCGTAGCGGTGGCGGGGACGGTCAGCCCCAGCATTTT.

This clone was picked up a small number of times. V is TRBV19 and J is TRBJ2-3; weak D call: TRBD1 (5 bases). The V and J ends lost 3 bases and 0 bases respectively, with 10 bases between them. The germline CDR1 and CDR2 sequences are LNHDA and SQIVND (reference sequence). The CDR3 is made up of 15 amino acids. CDR3 bases: TGTGCCAGTAGTATGTTGACAGCTAGCACAGATACGCAGTATTTT. Its translation: CASSMLTASTDTQYF.

This clone came up a few times. The chain is built from TRBV6-1 and TRBJ2-3; TRBD2 matches at 7 bases. CDR3 size: 15 residues. V dropped 5 bases and J dropped 1; count of bases not matched to a gene: 6. Germline assignment: CDR1 MNHNS and CDR2 SASEGT. CDR3 residues: CASSSGRDGTDTQYF. The CDR3 DNA follows: TGTGCCAGCAGTTCAGGGAGGGACGGCACAGATACGCAGTATTTT.

In its sample, this clone was seen a few times. The chain couples TRBV5-4 to TRBJ2-3; 7 nucleotides match TRBD1. V was clipped by 6 bases and J by 0 bases; unmatched bases: 7. This CDR3 is 15 amino acids long. Germline assignment: CDR1 SGHNT and CDR2 YYREEE (reference sequence). The CDR3 region has the DNA TGTGCCAGCACAAAAGGGACAGCTAGCACAGATACGCAGTATTTT. As protein: CASTKGTASTDTQYF.

This clone was observed a few times. V and J are TRBV7-2 and TRBJ2-5; D gene ambiguous. The CDR3 contains 15 residues. Trimming removed 5 bases from V and 3 bases from J, with 16 bases in between. CDR1 and CDR2 (germline): SGHTA, FQGNSA. CDR3 bases: TGTGCCAGCAGCCCGTCGTGGGCGCTTAAAGAGACCCAGTACTTC. Amino acid sequence: CASSPSWALKETQYF.

This chain joins TRBV5-1 and TRBJ1-1; unclear D gene. Between the trimmed V and J ends, which lost 2 bases and 3 bases, there was a span of 11 bases. The CDR3 consists of 14 residues. Per the germline V gene, CDR1 is SGHRS and CDR2 is YFSETQ. CDR3 amino acids: CASSLDGRDTEAFF. Here the CDR3 DNA reads TGCGCCAGCAGCTTAGACGGGAGGGACACTGAAGCTTTCTTT.

The rearrangement joins TRBV6-5 to TRBJ1-2; possibly TRBD1 for D (5 bases). This CDR3 is 13 amino acids long. Germline CDR1 reads MNHEY; CDR2 reads SVGAGI. The V end was cut by 6 bases, the J end by 5 bases, with 13 bases between. The CDR3 region is CASRVSGGYGYTF. In nucleotides, the CDR3 is TGTGCCAGCAGGGTGTCCGGGGGGTATGGCTACACCTTC.

This clone was recorded a few times. The chain couples TRBV9 to TRBJ1-1; D perhaps matches TRBD1 (5 bases). Germline V CDR1 and CDR2: SGDLS, YYNGEE. This CDR3 region has 15 residues. Trimming removed 0 bases at V and 4 bases at J, with 13 bases between. CDR3 in DNA: TGTGCCAGCAGCGTAGACTCTCCGGGGGTCACTGAAGCTTTCTTT. It specifies CASSVDSPGVTEAFF.

This clone was found once. The chain recombines TRBV19 with TRBJ1-4; maybe TRBD1 (5 bases). The CDR3 runs to 13 residues. V was clipped by 7 bases and J by 8 bases, with 14 bases between them. CDR1 is LNHDA, CDR2 SQIVND, per germline (reference sequence). CDR3 DNA sequence: TGTGCCAGTACCGGGACTCGGGGAGAAAAACTGTTTTTT. Its protein is CASTGTRGEKLFF. The complete variable domain, with remaining parts taken from reference TRBV19 and TRBJ1-4, reads DGGITQSPKYLFRKEGQNVTLSCEQNLNHDAMYWYRQDPGQGLRLIYYSQIVNDFQKGDIAEGYSVSREKKESFPLTVTSAQKNPTAFYLCASTGTRGEKLFFGSGTQLSVL.

This clone was counted only a few times. V gene TRBV6-6 combines with J gene TRBJ1-5, with D possibly TRBD1 on 6 matching bases. V was cut by 0 bases and J by 4 bases, with 13 bases left in between. Germline V CDR1 and CDR2: MNHNY, SVGAGI (reference sequence). CDR3 length: 16 amino acids. CDR3 coding DNA: TGTGCCAGCAGTTACTCAGGGACAAGAGGGAATCAGCCCCAGCATTTT. Translating it yields CASSYSGTRGNQPQHF.

The chain employs TRBV5-3 and TRBJ2-7; D gene unclear. TRBV5-3 is an open reading frame whose function is uncertain. V was cut by 5 bases and J by 3 bases, with 18 bases left in between. This CDR3 spans 15 amino acids. The CDR3 protein is CARRTVTVVLYEQYF. In DNA form, the CDR3 reads TGTGCCAGAAGAACGGTAACGGTCGTCCTCTACGAGCAGTACTTC.

The chain uses TRBV5-1 and TRBJ2-2; D is possibly TRBD1 (6 bases). The ends were cut back, 4 bases at V and 1 base at J, with 8 bases in the middle. Germline-derived CDR1 and CDR2 are SGHRS and YFSETQ. This CDR3 has 14 residues. CDR3 sequence: CASSPGQNTGELFF. In nucleotides, the CDR3 is TGCGCCAGCAGCCCGGGACAGAACACCGGGGAGCTGTTTTTT. The full variable domain, its missing parts supplied by reference TRBV5-1 and TRBJ2-2, is KAGVTQTPRYLIKTRGQQVTLSCSPISGHRSVSWYQQTPGQGLQFLFEYFSETQRNKGNFPGRFSGRQFSNSRSEMNVSTLELGDSALYLCASSPGQNTGELFFGEGSRLTVL.

This clone occurred a few times. The chain uses TRBV5-6 and TRBJ1-1; TRBD1 might be the D (5 bases). Trimming stripped 0 bases from V and 4 bases from J, with 13 bases between. The CDR3 consists of 15 residues. Germline values: CDR1 SGHDT, CDR2 YYEEEE. The CDR3 spells CASSLGLGQGTEAFF. In DNA, the CDR3 is TGTGCCAGCAGCTTGGGGCTGGGGCAGGGCACTGAAGCTTTCTTT.

This clone was detected a few times. V and J are TRBV5-4 and TRBJ1-2; weak D call: TRBD1 (5 bases). This CDR3 has 13 residues. CDR1 is SGHNT and CDR2 is YYREEE in the germline V gene (reference sequence). V lost 5 bases to trimming and J lost 3 bases, with 11 bases between them. The CDR3 loop is CASSPPGHYGYTF. For the CDR3, the DNA is TGTGCCAGCAGTCCCCCAGGGCACTATGGCTACACCTTC.

This sequence joins TRBV19 and TRBJ2-1; 7 bases are a match to TRBD1. V shed 6 bases, J shed 2 bases, and the junction held 7 bases outside the gene matches. The germline gives CDR1 LNHDA, CDR2 SQIVND (reference sequence). The CDR3 has 15 amino acids. In DNA form, the CDR3 reads TGTGCCAGTAGACCGGACAGGTCCACCTACAATGAGCAGTTCTTC. Protein: CASRPDRSTYNEQFF. Combining the CDR3 with reference TRBV19 and TRBJ2-1 gives the whole variable domain DGGITQSPKYLFRKEGQNVTLSCEQNLNHDAMYWYRQDPGQGLRLIYYSQIVNDFQKGDIAEGYSVSREKKESFPLTVTSAQKNPTAFYLCASRPDRSTYNEQFFGPGTRLTVL.

The V call is TRBV5-1, the J call TRBJ2-2; 12 bases agree with TRBD2. Germline V gives CDR1 SGHRS, CDR2 YFSETQ. The CDR3 consists of 17 residues. V shed 3 bases, J shed 3 bases, and the junction held 6 bases outside the gene matches. CDR3 residues: CASSWPPSGGDTGELFF. CDR3 DNA: TGCGCCAGCAGCTGGCCTCCTAGCGGGGGGGACACCGGGGAGCTGTTTTTT. The full variable domain, in which reference TRBV5-1 and TRBJ2-2 provide the parts outside the CDR3, is KAGVTQTPRYLIKTRGQQVTLSCSPISGHRSVSWYQQTPGQGLQFLFEYFSETQRNKGNFPGRFSGRQFSNSRSEMNVSTLELGDSALYLCASSWPPSGGDTGELFFGEGSRLTVL.

A few counts support this clone. This chain links TRBV11-3 with TRBJ2-7, with 9 bases identical to TRBD2. The CDR3 extends over 18 amino acids. Germline V gene data show CDR1 as SGHNT and CDR2 as YENEEA. J gave up 4 bases and V 4 bases, and 17 bases lay outside the gene matches. The CDR3, as DNA: TGTGCCAGCAGCTCCACCACTTTCTGGCGGGGGGGCGGGTACGAGCAGTACTTC. Translation gives CASSSTTFWRGGGYEQYF.